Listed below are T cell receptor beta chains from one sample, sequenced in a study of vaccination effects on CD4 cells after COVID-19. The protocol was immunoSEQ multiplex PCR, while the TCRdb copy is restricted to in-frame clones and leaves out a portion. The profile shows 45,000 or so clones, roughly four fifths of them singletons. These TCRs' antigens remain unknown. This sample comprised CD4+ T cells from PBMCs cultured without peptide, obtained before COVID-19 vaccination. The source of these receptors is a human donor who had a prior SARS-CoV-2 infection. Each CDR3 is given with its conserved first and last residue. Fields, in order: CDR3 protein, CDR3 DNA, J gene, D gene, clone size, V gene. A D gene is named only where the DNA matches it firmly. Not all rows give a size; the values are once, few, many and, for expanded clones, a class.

cdr3_aa: CAWSVEWGRILMDQETQYF
cdr3_nt: TGTGCCTGGAGTGTGGAGTGGGGGAGGATACTGATGGACCAAGAGACCCAGTACTTC
j_call: TRBJ2-5
d_call: NA
clone_size: once
v_call: TRBV30

cdr3_aa: CASCAGDENTGELFF
cdr3_nt: TGTGCCAGTTGTGCAGGGGATGAGAACACCGGGGAGCTGTTTTTT
j_call: TRBJ2-2
d_call: NA
clone_size: NA
v_call: TRBV19

cdr3_aa: CATSRDPAASDTQYF
cdr3_nt: TGTGCCACCAGCAGAGATCCTGCGGCCTCAGATACGCAGTATTTT
j_call: TRBJ2-3
d_call: NA
clone_size: NA
v_call: TRBV15

cdr3_aa: CASSLMRDVTDTQYF
cdr3_nt: TGTGCCAGCAGCTTAATGAGGGACGTCACAGATACGCAGTATTTT
j_call: TRBJ2-3
d_call: NA
clone_size: NA
v_call: TRBV7-3

cdr3_aa: CASSLAASGGARDTQYF
cdr3_nt: TGCGCCAGCAGCTTGGCGGCTAGCGGGGGGGCAAGAGATACGCAGTATTTT
j_call: TRBJ2-3
d_call: TRBD2
clone_size: NA
v_call: TRBV5-1

cdr3_aa: CASSQDQYSSYEQYF
cdr3_nt: TGCGCCAGCAGCCAAGACCAGTACAGCTCCTACGAGCAGTACTTC
j_call: TRBJ2-7
d_call: NA
clone_size: few
v_call: TRBV4-3

cdr3_aa: CSGGQGPLVF
cdr3_nt: TGCAGCGGGGGACAGGGGCCCCTCGTCTTT
j_call: TRBJ1-1
d_call: TRBD1
clone_size: NA
v_call: TRBV29-1

cdr3_aa: CASSVRTWAAFF
cdr3_nt: TGTGCCAGCAGCGTGCGTACGTGGGCAGCTTTCTTT
j_call: TRBJ1-1
d_call: NA
clone_size: NA
v_call: TRBV9

cdr3_aa: CASSSLFGQELHF
cdr3_nt: TGTGCCAGCAGCTCGCTCTTCGGTCAAGAGCTCCACTTT
j_call: TRBJ1-6
d_call: NA
clone_size: NA
v_call: TRBV9

cdr3_aa: CASSLRKDSGGSGNTIYF
cdr3_nt: TGTGCCAGCAGTTTAAGAAAGGACTCCGGGGGGTCTGGAAACACCATATATTTT
j_call: TRBJ1-3
d_call: NA
clone_size: NA
v_call: TRBV28

cdr3_aa: CASSPLGAGVSHEQYF
cdr3_nt: TGTGCCAGCTCACCACTTGGCGCGGGGGTATCACACGAGCAGTACTTC
j_call: TRBJ2-7
d_call: TRBD2
clone_size: NA
v_call: TRBV18

cdr3_aa: CASSYLGVAKNIQYF
cdr3_nt: TGTGCCAGCAGTTACCTCGGCGTAGCCAAAAACATTCAGTACTTC
j_call: TRBJ2-4
d_call: NA
clone_size: NA
v_call: TRBV6-5

cdr3_aa: CASNMAGDEQFF
cdr3_nt: TGTGCCAGCAATATGGCTGGGGATGAGCAGTTCTTC
j_call: TRBJ2-1
d_call: NA
clone_size: NA
v_call: TRBV2

cdr3_aa: CASSSQYGYTF
cdr3_nt: TGTGCCAGCAGCTCTCAATATGGCTACACCTTC
j_call: TRBJ1-2
d_call: NA
clone_size: NA
v_call: TRBV5-4

cdr3_aa: CASSIGGGLEEQYF
cdr3_nt: TGTGCCAGTAGTATTGGCGGTGGACTGGAAGAGCAGTACTTC
j_call: TRBJ2-7
d_call: NA
clone_size: NA
v_call: TRBV19

cdr3_aa: CASSQDGGRGNEQFF
cdr3_nt: TGTGCCAGCAGCCAGGATGGAGGGCGAGGCAATGAGCAGTTCTTC
j_call: TRBJ2-1
d_call: NA
clone_size: medium-sized
v_call: TRBV11-3

cdr3_aa: CASSFDGGGGGETQYF
cdr3_nt: TGCGCCAGCAGCTTCGACGGAGGAGGGGGTGGTGAGACCCAGTACTTC
j_call: TRBJ2-5
d_call: NA
clone_size: NA
v_call: TRBV5-1

cdr3_aa: CASSAQYYGYTF
cdr3_nt: TGTGCCAGCAGCGCCCAGTACTATGGCTACACCTTC
j_call: TRBJ1-2
d_call: NA
clone_size: NA
v_call: TRBV14

cdr3_aa: CASRTYQGRRTGELFF
cdr3_nt: TGTGCCAGCAGGACATACCAAGGGAGGAGGACCGGGGAGCTGTTTTTT
j_call: TRBJ2-2
d_call: NA
clone_size: NA
v_call: TRBV11-3

cdr3_aa: CASGIAGGREQFF
cdr3_nt: TGTGCTAGTGGTATAGCGGGGGGCCGAGAGCAGTTCTTC
j_call: TRBJ2-1
d_call: TRBD2
clone_size: few
v_call: TRBV12-5

cdr3_aa: CASSSNTGELFF
cdr3_nt: TGTGCCAGCAGTTCCAACACCGGGGAGCTGTTTTTT
j_call: TRBJ2-2
d_call: NA
clone_size: NA
v_call: TRBV6-5

cdr3_aa: CASSSMTLGPGGETQYF
cdr3_nt: TGCGCCAGCAGCTCTATGACCTTGGGTCCCGGGGGAGAGACCCAGTACTTC
j_call: TRBJ2-5
d_call: NA
clone_size: NA
v_call: TRBV5-1

cdr3_aa: CASSFFLEDGYTF
cdr3_nt: TGTGCCAGCAGCTTTTTCTTAGAAGATGGCTACACCTTC
j_call: TRBJ1-2
d_call: NA
clone_size: NA
v_call: TRBV7-8

cdr3_aa: CASRLTGSSYNEQFF
cdr3_nt: TGTGCCAGCAGACTAACAGGGAGCTCCTACAATGAGCAGTTCTTC
j_call: TRBJ2-1
d_call: NA
clone_size: few
v_call: TRBV6-5

cdr3_aa: CASSTAGAAYEQYF
cdr3_nt: TGTGCCAGCAGTACGGCGGGGGCCGCCTACGAGCAGTACTTC
j_call: TRBJ2-7
d_call: NA
clone_size: once
v_call: TRBV5-6

cdr3_aa: CASSPIPGQGNYGYTF
cdr3_nt: TGTGCCAGCAGCCCCATCCCGGGACAGGGAAACTATGGCTACACCTTC
j_call: TRBJ1-2
d_call: TRBD1
clone_size: NA
v_call: TRBV5-6

cdr3_aa: CASSVSGGAGYNEQFF
cdr3_nt: TGTGCCAGCAGCGTTAGCGGGGGGGCCGGCTACAATGAGCAGTTCTTC
j_call: TRBJ2-1
d_call: TRBD2
clone_size: once
v_call: TRBV9

cdr3_aa: CASSQVFASAGNYEQYF
cdr3_nt: TGTGCCAGCAGCCAAGTTTTTGCGTCGGCGGGGAACTACGAGCAGTACTTC
j_call: TRBJ2-7
d_call: NA
clone_size: few
v_call: TRBV3-1/TRBV3-2

cdr3_aa: CASSAGQGIYGYTF
cdr3_nt: TGTGCCAGCAGTGCGGGACAGGGGATTTATGGCTACACCTTC
j_call: TRBJ1-2
d_call: TRBD1
clone_size: NA
v_call: TRBV27

cdr3_aa: CASSLTPAYSGANVLTF
cdr3_nt: TGCGCCAGCAGCTTGACCCCGGCCTACTCTGGGGCCAACGTCCTGACTTTC
j_call: TRBJ2-6
d_call: NA
clone_size: once
v_call: TRBV5-1

cdr3_aa: CASSFQTGSTEAFF
cdr3_nt: TGTGCCAGCAGCTTCCAGACGGGGAGTACTGAAGCTTTCTTT
j_call: TRBJ1-1
d_call: NA
clone_size: NA
v_call: TRBV7-9

cdr3_aa: CSASGLAVSYEQYF
cdr3_nt: TGCAGTGCTAGTGGACTAGCGGTATCCTACGAGCAGTACTTC
j_call: TRBJ2-7
d_call: TRBD2
clone_size: NA
v_call: TRBV20-1

cdr3_aa: CASSLERGTGNIQYF
cdr3_nt: TGTGCCAGCAGCTTAGAGCGGGGGACTGGAAACATTCAGTACTTC
j_call: TRBJ2-4
d_call: TRBD2
clone_size: once
v_call: TRBV7-8

cdr3_aa: CASSADRGGGYTF
cdr3_nt: TGTGCCAGCAGCGCCGACAGGGGCGGTGGCTACACCTTC
j_call: TRBJ1-2
d_call: TRBD1
clone_size: NA
v_call: TRBV7-2

cdr3_aa: CATSYVVGRKSSYNEQFF
cdr3_nt: TGTGCCACCAGTTACGTTGTCGGGAGGAAAAGCTCCTACAATGAGCAGTTCTTC
j_call: TRBJ2-1
d_call: TRBD2
clone_size: NA
v_call: TRBV15

cdr3_aa: CASSVGSYNEQFF
cdr3_nt: TGTGCCAGCAGCGTAGGGTCATACAATGAGCAGTTCTTC
j_call: TRBJ2-1
d_call: NA
clone_size: NA
v_call: TRBV9

cdr3_aa: CASSLAARINTEAFF
cdr3_nt: TGTGCCAGCAGCTTAGCGGCCAGAATAAACACTGAAGCTTTCTTT
j_call: TRBJ1-1
d_call: NA
clone_size: NA
v_call: TRBV7-8